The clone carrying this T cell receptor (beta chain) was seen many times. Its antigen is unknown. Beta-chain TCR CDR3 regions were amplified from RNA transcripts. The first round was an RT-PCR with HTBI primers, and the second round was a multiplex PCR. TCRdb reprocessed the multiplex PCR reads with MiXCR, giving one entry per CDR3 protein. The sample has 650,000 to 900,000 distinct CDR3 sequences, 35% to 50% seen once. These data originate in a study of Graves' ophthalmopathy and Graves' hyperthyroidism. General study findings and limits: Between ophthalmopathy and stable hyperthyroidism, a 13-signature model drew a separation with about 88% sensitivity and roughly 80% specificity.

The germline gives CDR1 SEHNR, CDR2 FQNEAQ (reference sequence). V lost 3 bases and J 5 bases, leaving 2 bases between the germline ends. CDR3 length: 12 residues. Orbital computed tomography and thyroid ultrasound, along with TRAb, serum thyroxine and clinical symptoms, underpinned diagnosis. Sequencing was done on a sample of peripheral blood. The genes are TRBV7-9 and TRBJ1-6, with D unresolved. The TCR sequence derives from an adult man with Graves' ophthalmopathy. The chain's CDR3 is CASSFDNSPLHF. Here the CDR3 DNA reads TGTGCCAGCAGCTTTGATAATTCACCCCTCCACTTT.